Sequencing of this T cell receptor beta chain was carried out in a study of control samples from healthy donors and cancer patients. Clones were sequenced by immunoSEQ multiplex PCR, and TCRdb holds only the in-frame ones, with some missing. Counted here are approximately 100,000 clones, around 86% occurring once; the ten biggest clones make up 20% to 25%. Input material: blood. This receptor was taken from a man younger than 45 in good health.

In DNA form, the CDR3 reads TGTGCCAGCAGCTTGGCAGGGGCGGGCTATGGCTACACCTTC. This translates into CASSLAGAGYGYTF. V gene TRBV11-2 combines with J gene TRBJ1-2, with D perhaps TRBD1 (6 bases). CDR1 and CDR2 (germline): SGHAT, FQNNGV. Trimming removed 3 bases at V and 4 bases at J, with 12 bases between. The CDR3 totals 14 residues.